This entry lists 9 T cell receptor beta chains sequenced from one sample in a study of cytomegalovirus exposure and HLA in healthy donors. In the PCR, 60 Vbeta and 13 Jbeta primers were used. Assay used: immunoSEQ multiplex PCR; TCRdb lists only in-frame clones, some missing. The sample carries 90,000 to 150,000 clones, around 70% recorded once. Sample: PBMCs. These TCRs come from a woman aged 40 to 55 in good health and CMV-seropositive.

The chain has TRBV7-3 and TRBJ2-5; 8 bases fit TRBD1. The junction had 3 bases not matched to a gene; V was cut back by 2 bases and J by 4 bases. This CDR3 is built from 14 residues. CDR1 and CDR2 (germline): SGHTA, FQGTGA. The CDR3 DNA is TGTGCCAGCAGCTTAGCCGGACAGGGAGAGACCCAGTACTTC. It is translated as CASSLAGQGETQYF.

This clone came up a few times. The chain is built from TRBV5-1 and TRBJ1-6; unclear D gene. Trimming pared 0 bases from V and 6 bases from J, leaving 13 bases between. Germline V gene sequence: CDR1 SGHRS, CDR2 YFSETQ. This CDR3 spans 16 amino acids. The CDR3 loop reads CASSLAGRQLNSPLHF. The CDR3 coding sequence is TGCGCCAGCAGCTTGGCCGGCAGGCAACTTAATTCACCCCTCCACTTT.

In DNA form, the CDR3 reads TGTGCCAGCAGCGTCTCGATCCGGGACTCCCCGTTTGGGAGTGAGCAGTTCTTC. Its protein is CASSVSIRDSPFGSEQFF. The V and J genes are TRBV9 and TRBJ2-1; D might be TRBD2 (6 bases). Germline V lookup: CDR1 SGDLS, CDR2 YYNGEE. This CDR3 is 18 amino acids long. The V gene lost 2 bases and the J gene lost 9 bases, with 27 bases spanning the gap. The full variable domain, completed using reference TRBV9 and TRBJ2-1, is DSGVTQTPKHLITATGQRVTLRCSPRSGDLSVYWYQQSLDQGLQFLIQYYNGEERAKGNILERFSAQQFPDLHSELNLSSLELGDSALYFCASSVSIRDSPFGSEQFFGPGTRLTVL.

This clone was counted a few times. The chain couples TRBV6-6 to TRBJ1-4, with D unresolved. CDR1 is MNHNY and CDR2 is SVGAGI in the germline V gene (reference sequence). CDR3 length: 11 residues. Trimming took off 11 bases at V and 4 bases at J, with 8 bases between the two ends. The CDR3 spells CAVLSNEKLFF. CDR3 sequence (DNA): TGTGCCGTCCTGAGTAATGAAAAACTGTTTTTT.

The chain combines TRBV4-3 with TRBJ1-1; D is perhaps TRBD1 (6 bases). The V and J ends lost 1 base and 3 bases respectively, with 12 bases between them. The CDR3 is 15 amino acids. Germline V CDR1 and CDR2: LGHNA, YSLEER. The CDR3 sequence is CASSQGREGDTEAFF. CDR3 coding DNA: TGCGCCAGCAGCCAAGGGAGGGAGGGGGACACTGAAGCTTTCTTT.

The chain couples TRBV7-6 to TRBJ2-1; 7 bases line up with TRBD1. The CDR3 is made up of 15 amino acids. CDR1 and CDR2 (germline): SGHVS, FNYEAQ. J lost 0 bases, V lost 5 bases, and 4 bases had no gene match. CDR3 loop: CASSPTGYSYNEQFF. The CDR3 DNA reads TGTGCCAGCAGCCCGACAGGGTACTCCTACAATGAGCAGTTCTTC.

This chain uses TRBV11-2 with TRBJ2-7; maybe TRBD2 (5 bases). The germline V gene encodes CDR1 SGHAT and CDR2 FQNNGV. CDR3 length: 15 residues. V lost 0 bases and J lost 1, with 10 bases in between. CDR3 bases: TGTGCCAGCAGCTTAGAGGCGGGTGCATCCTACGAGCAGTACTTC. As protein: CASSLEAGASYEQYF.

V and J are TRBV4-1 and TRBJ1-5; D is unresolved. From germline, CDR1 is MGHRA and CDR2 YSYEKL. The CDR3 contains 15 residues. Trimming pared 3 bases from V and 9 bases from J, leaving 18 bases between. The CDR3 region has the DNA TGCGCCAGCAGCCATCCCGGGATCCCCGCGCGGCCCCAGCATTTT. This encodes CASSHPGIPARPQHF.

V and J are TRBV5-4 and TRBJ2-3, with D unclear. V was trimmed by 3 bases and J by 2 bases, leaving 7 bases between them. The CDR3 extends over 13 amino acids. CDR1 and CDR2 from the germline V gene are SGHNT and YYREEE (reference sequence). In nucleotides, the CDR3 is TGTGCCAGCAGCTCCGGAGACACAGATACGCAGTATTTT. Translating gives CASSSGDTDTQYF.